This T cell receptor beta chain was identified during a study of a mutant IDH1 vaccine in newly diagnosed glioma. About this clone itself: Its antigen remains unknown.

The table came from immunoSEQ multiplex PCR; TCRdb's copy has only in-frame clones and leaves some out. The table shows approximately 56,000 clones, with about 65% occurring only once. The time point was: week 47, end of study. Mutant IDH1 20-mer peptide, at 300 ug, made up each vaccine dose, with topical imiquimod. The sample was peripheral blood mononuclear cells (PBMCs), taken from a glioma patient whose treatment included an IDH1 peptide vaccine. This clonotype was obtained from a man aged 35 to 55 with glioma. Some clones in this sample may be carry-over from other donors' samples.

CDR3 region: CSVGRGGWDEAFF. DNA of the CDR3: TGCAGCGTTGGAAGGGGCGGTTGGGATGAAGCTTTCTTT. This chain links TRBV29-1 with TRBJ1-1; TRBD1 might be the D (5 bases). Germline V gene sequence: CDR1 SQVTM, CDR2 ANQGSEA. The CDR3 contains 13 residues. V was clipped by 4 bases and J by 7 bases, with 16 bases between them.